This is a list of T cell receptor beta chains from one sample in a study of high-grade serous ovarian cancer treatment subgroups. The table came from immunoSEQ multiplex PCR; TCRdb's copy has only in-frame clones and leaves some out. The data contain 15,000 to 20,000 clones, around 79% of them singletons. Material for sequencing was tumor tissue. The receptor source for this set is a human donor with high-grade serous ovarian cancer. Both conserved end residues are part of each CDR3. Fields, in order: CDR3 DNA, CDR3 protein, J gene, D gene, clone size, V gene. The D gene is left open where the match is weak. Rows give clone size only sometimes, using once, few, many, or a class for an expanded clone.

DNA: TGTGCCAGCAGTTTTATACTAGCGGGAGGGCCGCGGGACAATGAGCAGTTCTTC
CDR3: CASSFILAGGPRDNEQFF
J: TRBJ2-1
D: TRBD2
size: .
V: TRBV28

DNA: TGTGCCAGTAGTGGGACAGGGGGTTACAATGAGCAGTTCTTC
CDR3: CASSGTGGYNEQFF
J: TRBJ2-1
D: TRBD1
size: .
V: TRBV19

DNA: TGTGCCTGGGGGACAGGGACGGATGAGCAGTTCTTC
CDR3: CAWGTGTDEQFF
J: TRBJ2-1
D: TRBD1
size: .
V: TRBV30

DNA: TGTGCCAGCAGCCTTAGGAGGGGACTAGCGGCCTACAATGAGCAGTTCTTC
CDR3: CASSLRRGLAAYNEQFF
J: TRBJ2-1
D: TRBD2
size: .
V: TRBV9

DNA: TGTGCCAGCAGCTCGAAGCGGGAGGGCCTCGATGAGCAGTTCTTC
CDR3: CASSSKREGLDEQFF
J: TRBJ2-1
D: TRBD2
size: few
V: TRBV5-4

DNA: TGTGCCAGCAGTCTTCTAAGTTCCACCGGGGAGCTGTTTTTT
CDR3: CASSLLSSTGELFF
J: TRBJ2-2
D: .
size: .
V: TRBV27

DNA: TGTGCCAGCAGCTTAGCCTGGTCGGGGGGCTACACCTTC
CDR3: CASSLAWSGGYTF
J: TRBJ1-2
D: .
size: .
V: TRBV7-9

DNA: TGTGCCTGGAGTGTACAGCGGGAGGGCTCACGGTACTTC
CDR3: CAWSVQREGSRYF
J: TRBJ2-5
D: TRBD2
size: .
V: TRBV30

DNA: TGCGCCAGCAGCTTCGGAGACAGGGGGACGGGGGGTGAGCAGTTCTTC
CDR3: CASSFGDRGTGGEQFF
J: TRBJ2-1
D: TRBD1
size: .
V: TRBV5-1

DNA: TGTGCCTCGGTTGGCCGCACAGATACGCAGTATTTT
CDR3: CASVGRTDTQYF
J: TRBJ2-3
D: .
size: few
V: TRBV19

DNA: TGTGCCAGTAGTCCCCTACAGGGGATGGACATCGAGCAGTACTTC
CDR3: CASSPLQGMDIEQYF
J: TRBJ2-7
D: TRBD1
size: .
V: TRBV19

DNA: TGTGCCAGCAGCCCCGGAAACAGGGGAATGGACTATGGCTACACCTTC
CDR3: CASSPGNRGMDYGYTF
J: TRBJ1-2
D: TRBD1
size: .
V: TRBV7-2

DNA: TGTGCCAGCAGTTCCCGTAGAGGGGCAGGTGGCTACACCTTC
CDR3: CASSSRRGAGGYTF
J: TRBJ1-2
D: .
size: .
V: TRBV6-5

DNA: TGTGCCAGCAGTTTAAGAGGGATCGAGCAGTACTTC
CDR3: CASSLRGIEQYF
J: TRBJ2-7
D: .
size: .
V: TRBV28

DNA: TGTGCCGAGGGACAGGAGTCTGAAGCTTTCTTT
CDR3: CAEGQESEAFF
J: TRBJ1-1
D: .
size: medium-sized
V: TRBV21-1

DNA: TGTGCCAGCAGCCAATCACAGGGAGGAAACACCATATATTTT
CDR3: CASSQSQGGNTIYF
J: TRBJ1-3
D: .
size: .
V: TRBV16

DNA: TGCGCCAGCAGCTTGGACCCCCACGGGGAGCTGTTTTTT
CDR3: CASSLDPHGELFF
J: TRBJ2-2
D: .
size: .
V: TRBV5-1

DNA: TGTGCCAGCAGCGGTCTTACCGGGGAGCTGTTTTTT
CDR3: CASSGLTGELFF
J: TRBJ2-2
D: .
size: .
V: TRBV9

DNA: TGTGCCAGCAGCACCCTAGCGGGAGGGCAATGGAATGAGCAGTTCTTC
CDR3: CASSTLAGGQWNEQFF
J: TRBJ2-1
D: TRBD2
size: large
V: TRBV7-3

DNA: TGTGCCAGCAGCCCCTCCTTAGCGGAGTCCTACGAGCAGTACTTC
CDR3: CASSPSLAESYEQYF
J: TRBJ2-7
D: .
size: .
V: TRBV5-4

DNA: TGCAGCGTTGAAGGCGCGTCTAGATCTTTGCTGGAGACCCAGTACTTC
CDR3: CSVEGASRSLLETQYF
J: TRBJ2-5
D: .
size: .
V: TRBV29-1

DNA: TGCGCCAGCAGCAATGGACTAGCTGGAGATACGCAGTATTTT
CDR3: CASSNGLAGDTQYF
J: TRBJ2-3
D: TRBD2
size: .
V: TRBV5-1

DNA: TGTGCCAGCAGCCCTGGACTCTCCCAATACAATGAGCAGTTCTTC
CDR3: CASSPGLSQYNEQFF
J: TRBJ2-1
D: .
size: .
V: TRBV7-9

DNA: TGTGCCAGTACTCCGGGGACCAGGGGCAGGCCCCCTGGGGCCAACGTCCTGACTTTC
CDR3: CASTPGTRGRPPGANVLTF
J: TRBJ2-6
D: .
size: .
V: TRBV19

DNA: TGTGCCAGTAGGATGGGACTAGCGGGAGGGCGGGACACCGGGGAGCTGTTTTTT
CDR3: CASRMGLAGGRDTGELFF
J: TRBJ2-2
D: TRBD2
size: few
V: TRBV19

DNA: TGTGCCAGCAATCGCCGGGAGGGCGCGGAGACCCAGTACTTC
CDR3: CASNRREGAETQYF
J: TRBJ2-5
D: TRBD2
size: .
V: TRBV6-1

DNA: TGTGCCAGCAGCGTAGGGGATAGCGGGTATGGGAATGAGCAGTTCTTC
CDR3: CASSVGDSGYGNEQFF
J: TRBJ2-1
D: TRBD2
size: .
V: TRBV9

DNA: TGCAGCGTTGCTGGACGGTTTGGGCGGGTTGGCTACACCTTC
CDR3: CSVAGRFGRVGYTF
J: TRBJ1-2
D: .
size: .
V: TRBV29-1

DNA: TGTGCCAGCAGCTTGTGGGGACAGGGGAATTCACCCCTCCACTTT
CDR3: CASSLWGQGNSPLHF
J: TRBJ1-6
D: TRBD1
size: .
V: TRBV5-6

DNA: TGTGCCAGCAGTACCCTCGGGACTAGCGGGCCCAGTGAGCAGTTCTTC
CDR3: CASSTLGTSGPSEQFF
J: TRBJ2-1
D: TRBD2
size: few
V: TRBV27

DNA: TGCAGCGTTAGCCACCTCCTAGAGGGCTACACCTTC
CDR3: CSVSHLLEGYTF
J: TRBJ1-2
D: .
size: .
V: TRBV29-1

DNA: TGCGCCAGCAGCGTGGACAGACTCTCCTACAATGAGCAGTTCTTC
CDR3: CASSVDRLSYNEQFF
J: TRBJ2-1
D: .
size: .
V: TRBV5-1

DNA: TGTGCCAGCAGCCAAGATCGTGGACCCGGGACGGAACTCCTCGGGTATGGCTACACCTTC
CDR3: CASSQDRGPGTELLGYGYTF
J: TRBJ1-2
D: .
size: .
V: TRBV14

DNA: TGTGCCAGCAGTGGGGCGGCGGGAGATTGGTACGAGCAGTACTTC
CDR3: CASSGAAGDWYEQYF
J: TRBJ2-7
D: TRBD2
size: few
V: TRBV28

DNA: TGTGCCAGTAGTTCCGGTAGCTCCTACAATGAGCAGTTCTTC
CDR3: CASSSGSSYNEQFF
J: TRBJ2-1
D: .
size: .
V: TRBV19

DNA: TGTGCCAGCAGCTTAGGCGGGATAGGGGATACGCAGTATTTT
CDR3: CASSLGGIGDTQYF
J: TRBJ2-3
D: .
size: .
V: TRBV7-3